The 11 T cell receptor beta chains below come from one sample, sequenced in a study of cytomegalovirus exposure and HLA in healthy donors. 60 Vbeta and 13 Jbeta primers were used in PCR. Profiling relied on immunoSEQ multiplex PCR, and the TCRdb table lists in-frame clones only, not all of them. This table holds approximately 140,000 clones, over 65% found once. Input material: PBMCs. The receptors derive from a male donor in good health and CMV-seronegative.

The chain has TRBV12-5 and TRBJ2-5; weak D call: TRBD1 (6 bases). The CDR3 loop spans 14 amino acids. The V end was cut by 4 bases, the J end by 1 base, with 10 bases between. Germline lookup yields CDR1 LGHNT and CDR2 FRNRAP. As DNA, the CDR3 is TGTGCTAGTGGTTCCGGACAGATCCAAGAGACCCAGTACTTC. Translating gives CASGSGQIQETQYF.

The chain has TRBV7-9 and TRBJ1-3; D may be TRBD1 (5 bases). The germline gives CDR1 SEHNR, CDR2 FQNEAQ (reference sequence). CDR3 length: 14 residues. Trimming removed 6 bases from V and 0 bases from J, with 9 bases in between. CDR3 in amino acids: CASRWGDSGNTIYF. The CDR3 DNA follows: TGTGCCAGCAGATGGGGCGACTCTGGAAACACCATATATTTT.

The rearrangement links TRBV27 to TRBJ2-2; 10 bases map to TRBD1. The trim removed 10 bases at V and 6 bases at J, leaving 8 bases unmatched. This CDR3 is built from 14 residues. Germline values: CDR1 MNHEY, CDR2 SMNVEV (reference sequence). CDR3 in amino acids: CATRQGADAGELFF. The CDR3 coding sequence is TGTGCCACCCGACAGGGGGCTGATGCCGGGGAGCTGTTTTTT.

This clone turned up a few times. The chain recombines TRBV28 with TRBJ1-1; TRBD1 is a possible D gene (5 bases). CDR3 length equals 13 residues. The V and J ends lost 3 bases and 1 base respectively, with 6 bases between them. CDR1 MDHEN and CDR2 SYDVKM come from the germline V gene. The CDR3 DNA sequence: TGTGCCAGCAGTTTGGGGCAGAACACTGAAGCTTTCTTT. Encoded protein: CASSLGQNTEAFF.

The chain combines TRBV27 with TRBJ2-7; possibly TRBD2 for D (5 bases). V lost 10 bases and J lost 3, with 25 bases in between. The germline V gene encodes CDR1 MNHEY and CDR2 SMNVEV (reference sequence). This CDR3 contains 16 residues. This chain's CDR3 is CATADRGQPSFYEQYF. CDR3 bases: TGTGCCACCGCAGACCGAGGGCAGCCCTCTTTCTACGAGCAGTACTTC.

In nucleotides, the CDR3 is TGTGCCAGCAGCGGAGGACTAGCGGGAGTAGAGACCCAGTACTTC. Translation gives CASSGGLAGVETQYF. The gene calls are TRBV9 and TRBJ2-5, with 13 nucleotides matching TRBD2. CDR3 length: 15 amino acids. The V and J ends lost 3 bases and 4 bases, in that order; junction bases with no gene match: 3. Germline-derived CDR1 and CDR2 are SGDLS and YYNGEE.

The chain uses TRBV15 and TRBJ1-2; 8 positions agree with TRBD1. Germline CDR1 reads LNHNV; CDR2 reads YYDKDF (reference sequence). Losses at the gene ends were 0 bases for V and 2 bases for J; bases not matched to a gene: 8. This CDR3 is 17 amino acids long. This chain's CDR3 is CATSRDGGDRPNYGYTF. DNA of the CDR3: TGTGCCACCAGCAGAGATGGGGGGGACAGGCCGAACTATGGCTACACCTTC. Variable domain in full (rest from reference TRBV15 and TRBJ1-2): DAMVIQNPRYQVTQFGKPVTLSCSQTLNHNVMYWYQQKSSQAPKLLFHYYDKDFNNEADTPDNFQSRRPNTSFCFLDIRSPGLGDTAMYLCATSRDGGDRPNYGYTFGSGTRLTVV.

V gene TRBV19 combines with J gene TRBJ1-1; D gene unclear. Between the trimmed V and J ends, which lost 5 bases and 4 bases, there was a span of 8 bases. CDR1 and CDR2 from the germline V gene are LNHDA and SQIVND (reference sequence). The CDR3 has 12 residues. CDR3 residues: CASSRGLTEAFF. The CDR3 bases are TGTGCCAGTAGTCGAGGGCTCACTGAAGCTTTCTTT.

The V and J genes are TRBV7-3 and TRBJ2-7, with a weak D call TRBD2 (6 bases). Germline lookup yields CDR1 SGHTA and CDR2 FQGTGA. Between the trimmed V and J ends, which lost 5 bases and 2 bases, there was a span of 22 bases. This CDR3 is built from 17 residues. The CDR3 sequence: CASSRRAPGTPTYEQYF. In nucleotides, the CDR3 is TGTGCCAGCAGCCGCCGTGCGCCCGGGACTCCAACCTACGAGCAGTACTTC.

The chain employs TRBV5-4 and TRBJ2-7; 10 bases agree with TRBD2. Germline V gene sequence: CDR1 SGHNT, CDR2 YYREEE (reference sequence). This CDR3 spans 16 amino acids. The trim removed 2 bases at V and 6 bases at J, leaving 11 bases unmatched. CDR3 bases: TGTGCCAGCAGCTTTGGCCTAGCGGGGGCTCTCGGCGAGCAGTACTTC. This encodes CASSFGLAGALGEQYF.

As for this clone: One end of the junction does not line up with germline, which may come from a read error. CDR3 sequence reads: CSSSLNSGRVSDTQYF. The CDR3 DNA follows: TGTTCCAGCAGCTTGAATAGCGGGAGGGTTTCAGATACGCAGTATTTT. The J gene is TRBJ2-3, the V gene TRBV7-9; 11 bases are a match to TRBD2. Looked up from germline, CDR1 is SEHNR and CDR2 is FQNEAQ (reference sequence). The CDR3 covers 16 residues.